Listed below are T cell receptor beta chains from one sample, sequenced in a study of resident and recirculating memory T cells in vitiligo. Clones were sequenced by immunoSEQ multiplex PCR, and TCRdb holds only the in-frame ones, with some missing. The repertoire has 70,000 or so clones, 80% to 95% of them found once; the top ten carry 4.9%. The sequencing input was blood. These receptor sequences come from a male donor with vitiligo. CDR3s include the opening cysteine and the closing phenylalanine or tryptophan. The order of the fields is V gene, clone size, D gene, J gene, CDR3 protein, CDR3 DNA. A D gene is named only where the DNA matches it firmly. Clone size is given for some rows only: seen once, a few or many times, or a class if the clone is expanded.

TRBV19,NA,TRBD1,TRBJ2-3,CASSMAGGGTDTQYF,TGTGCCAGTAGTATGGCAGGGGGCGGCACAGATACGCAGTATTTT
TRBV6-6,NA,NA,TRBJ1-2,CASSFEAPRYGYTF,TGTGCCAGCAGTTTTGAGGCACCACGATATGGCTACACCTTC
TRBV4-1,NA,TRBD2,TRBJ2-3,CASSQVGLATDTQYF,TGCGCCAGCAGCCAAGTGGGACTAGCGACAGATACGCAGTATTTT
TRBV6-4,few,TRBD1,TRBJ2-2,CASSDAGGADTGELFF,TGTGCCAGCAGTGACGCAGGGGGCGCAGACACCGGGGAGCTGTTTTTT
TRBV11-2,NA,NA,TRBJ2-2,CASSLDRNTGELFF,TGTGCCAGCAGCTTAGACAGAAACACCGGGGAGCTGTTTTTT
TRBV4-1,NA,NA,TRBJ2-7,CASSQDPGERYAGEQYF,TGCGCCAGCAGCCAAGATCCGGGGGAGAGGTACGCGGGCGAGCAGTACTTC
TRBV7-2,NA,TRBD1,TRBJ2-1,CASSSGTGGFYEQFF,TGTGCCAGCAGTTCCGGGACAGGGGGGTTCTATGAGCAGTTCTTC
TRBV27,NA,NA,TRBJ1-6,CASSFLADKNSPLHF,TGTGCCAGCAGCTTTCTTGCGGACAAGAATTCACCCCTCCACTTT
TRBV6-5,NA,TRBD1,TRBJ1-6,CASRTGDSYNSPLHF,TGTGCCAGTAGGACAGGGGACTCCTATAATTCACCCCTCCACTTT
TRBV19,NA,TRBD1,TRBJ1-5,CASSTPTGLGQPQHF,TGTGCCAGTAGTACCCCGACAGGGCTTGGTCAGCCCCAGCATTTT
TRBV11-2,NA,TRBD1,TRBJ2-3,CASSLGGTGGNTQYF,TGTGCCAGCAGCTTAGGAGGGACAGGGGGGAATACGCAGTATTTT
TRBV7-3,NA,NA,TRBJ2-1,CASSSPQGSSYNEQFF,TGTGCCAGCAGCTCGCCCCAGGGGAGCTCCTACAATGAGCAGTTCTTC
TRBV9,NA,TRBD2,TRBJ2-3,CASSDFSGGEADTQYF,TGTGCCAGCAGCGACTTTAGCGGGGGGGAGGCAGATACGCAGTATTTT
TRBV7-2,NA,NA,TRBJ2-7,CASSLVSVEQYF,TGTGCCAGCAGCTTAGTCTCTGTCGAGCAGTACTTC
TRBV10-3,NA,TRBD1,TRBJ1-6,CAVQQGNSPLHF,TGTGCCGTACAACAGGGGAATTCACCCCTCCACTTT
TRBV11-3,NA,NA,TRBJ2-7,CASSLDHEENEQYF,TGTGCCAGCAGCTTAGATCACGAAGAGAACGAGCAGTACTTC
TRBV7-9,NA,NA,TRBJ1-1,CASSRDEEFRAFF,TGTGCCAGCAGTCGAGACGAGGAGTTCAGAGCTTTCTTT
TRBV10-3,NA,NA,TRBJ1-6,CAISVGGGPNNSPLHF,TGTGCCATCAGCGTCGGGGGGGGCCCTAATAATTCACCCCTCCACTTT
TRBV4-1,NA,TRBD1,TRBJ2-5,CASSQGGRGQETQYF,TGCGCCAGCAGCCAAGGGGGCAGGGGGCAGGAGACCCAGTACTTC
TRBV18,few,NA,TRBJ1-1,CASSPTENTEAFF,TGTGCCAGCTCACCAACAGAGAACACTGAAGCTTTCTTT
TRBV14,NA,NA,TRBJ2-1,CASRRTATPPNEQFF,TGTGCCAGCAGGAGGACTGCTACCCCCCCTAATGAGCAGTTCTTC
TRBV5-4,NA,NA,TRBJ2-2,CASSLGPGELFF,TGTGCCAGCAGCTTGGGGCCCGGGGAGCTGTTTTTT
TRBV19,NA,NA,TRBJ1-1,CASSIAALGGTEAFF,TGTGCCAGTAGTATAGCCGCCCTCGGCGGCACTGAAGCTTTCTTT